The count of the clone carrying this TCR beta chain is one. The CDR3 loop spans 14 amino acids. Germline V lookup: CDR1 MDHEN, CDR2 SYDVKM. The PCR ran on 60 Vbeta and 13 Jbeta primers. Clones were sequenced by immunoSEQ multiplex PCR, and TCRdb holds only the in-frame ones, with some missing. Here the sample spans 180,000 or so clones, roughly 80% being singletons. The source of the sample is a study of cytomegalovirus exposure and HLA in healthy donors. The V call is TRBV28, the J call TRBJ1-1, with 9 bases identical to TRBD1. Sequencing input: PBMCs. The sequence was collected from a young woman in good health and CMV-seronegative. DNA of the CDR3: TGTGCTGAAAGGGGGACAGGGAACTACACTGAAGCTTTCTTT. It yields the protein CAERGTGNYTEAFF.